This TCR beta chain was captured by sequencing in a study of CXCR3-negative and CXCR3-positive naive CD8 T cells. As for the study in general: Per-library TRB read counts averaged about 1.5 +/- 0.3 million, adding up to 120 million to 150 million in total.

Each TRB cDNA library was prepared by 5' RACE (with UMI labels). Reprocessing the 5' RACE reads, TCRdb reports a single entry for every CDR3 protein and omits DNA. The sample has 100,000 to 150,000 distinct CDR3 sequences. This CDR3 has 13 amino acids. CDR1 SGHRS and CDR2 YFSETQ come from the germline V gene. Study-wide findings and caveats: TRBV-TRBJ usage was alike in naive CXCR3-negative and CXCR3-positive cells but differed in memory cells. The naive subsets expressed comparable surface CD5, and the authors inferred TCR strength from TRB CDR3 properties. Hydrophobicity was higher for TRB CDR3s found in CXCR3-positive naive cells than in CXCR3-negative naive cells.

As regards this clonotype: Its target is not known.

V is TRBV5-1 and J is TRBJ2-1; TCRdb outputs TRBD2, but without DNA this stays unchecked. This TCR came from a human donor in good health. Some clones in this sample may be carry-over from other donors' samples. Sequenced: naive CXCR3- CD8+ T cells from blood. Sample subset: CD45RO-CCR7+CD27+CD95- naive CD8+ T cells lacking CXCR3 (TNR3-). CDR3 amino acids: CASSLAAGNEQFF. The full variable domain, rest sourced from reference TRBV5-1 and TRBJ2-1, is KAGVTQTPRYLIKTRGQQVTLSCSPISGHRSVSWYQQTPGQGLQFLFEYFSETQRNKGNFPGRFSGRQFSNSRSEMNVSTLELGDSALYLCASSLAAGNEQFFGPGTRLTVL.